Detailed here is one T cell receptor beta chain. Germline assignment: CDR1 SGHTA and CDR2 FQGNSA. Losses at the gene ends were 2 bases for V and 3 bases for J; bases not matched to a gene: 10. The CDR3 length is 18 residues. These data come from a study of T cell clones after liver transplantation. About the research overall: Liver transplant recipients had immunosuppression withdrawal attempted within 2 years. Tolerant meant at least one year fully off immunosuppression without liver enzymes above twice normal. Timepoints were pre-transplant, pre-withdrawal, and after withdrawal was completed or failed.

The table came from immunoSEQ multiplex PCR; TCRdb's copy has only in-frame clones and leaves some out. Altogether tens of thousands of clones are present, 80% to 85% being singletons, with the ten largest covering about 2%. The source is a human patient who received a liver transplant. Some T cells may be graft donor cells. This material consisted of CD4+ T cells from blood, taken around 48 months after liver transplant. The chain joins TRBV7-2 to TRBJ1-5; 10 bases agree with TRBD1. The CDR3 DNA follows: TGTGCCAGCAGCTTACGGATCGGGACAGGGGCTCTCAATCAGCCCCAGCATTTT. This sequence encodes CASSLRIGTGALNQPQHF.